The following is a T cell receptor beta chain sequence with its context. Germline CDR1 reads SGDLS; CDR2 reads YYNGEE. Trimming removed 0 bases at V and 0 bases at J, with 9 bases between. This CDR3 comprises 15 residues. This specimen belongs to a study of blood T cell repertoires in COVID-19. Sequencing used immunoSEQ multiplex PCR; TCRdb keeps in-frame clones, though not all of them. The sample shows tens of thousands of clones, 79% of them seen only once. The chain couples TRBV9 to TRBJ1-1, with D unresolved. The source is a human donor in a cohort sampled during active COVID-19. The sequencing input was peripheral blood. CDR3 DNA sequence: TGTGCCAGCAGCGTAGACATGAGGATGAACACTGAAGCTTTCTTT. This encodes CASSVDMRMNTEAFF.